This T cell receptor (beta chain) was observed in a study of T cells in localized non-small cell lung cancer. Study-wide results and caveats: The tumor had only one region sequenced, so heterogeneity remains possible. A raised T cell density in blood coincided with lengthier overall survival. Clonality of T cells reached its maximum in uninvolved adjacent lung, surpassing tumor. Paired adjacent lung recovered a median around 60 of the top 100 tumor clones.

V lost 6 bases and J lost 0, with 8 bases in between. CDR3 length: 13 amino acids. CDR1 is SNHLY, CDR2 FYNNEI, per germline. For this clone: No antigen is known for it.

Method: immunoSEQ multiplex PCR; TCRdb's copy keeps in-frame clones and lacks some. The table lists fewer than 25,000 clones, roughly 92% of them singletons. This material consisted of peripheral blood, taken before any cancer treatment. The receptor was derived from a woman aged 35-70 years with stage I lung adenocarcinoma. The V call is TRBV2, the J call TRBJ1-1; D unclear. CDR3 in DNA: TGTGCCAGCAGGGCGGGGATGAACACTGAAGCTTTCTTT. It translates to CASRAGMNTEAFF.